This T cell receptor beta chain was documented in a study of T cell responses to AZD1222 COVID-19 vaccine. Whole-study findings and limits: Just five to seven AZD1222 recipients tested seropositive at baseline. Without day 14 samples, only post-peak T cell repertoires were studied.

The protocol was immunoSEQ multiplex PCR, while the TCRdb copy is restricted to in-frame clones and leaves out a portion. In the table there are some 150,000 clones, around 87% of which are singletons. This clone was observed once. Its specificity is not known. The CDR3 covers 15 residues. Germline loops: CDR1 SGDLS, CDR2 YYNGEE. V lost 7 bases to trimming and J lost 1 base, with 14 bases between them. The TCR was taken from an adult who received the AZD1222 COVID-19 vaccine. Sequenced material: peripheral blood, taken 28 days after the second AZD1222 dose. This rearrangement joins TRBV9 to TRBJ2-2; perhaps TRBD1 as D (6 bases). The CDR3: CASGGRQGNTGELFF. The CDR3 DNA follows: TGTGCCAGCGGGGGCCGGCAGGGGAACACCGGGGAGCTGTTTTTT.